These 6 T cell receptor beta chains came from one sample sequenced in a study of T cells in tumors after PD-1 blockade. Sequenced by immunoSEQ multiplex PCR; TCRdb stores in-frame clones only, minus some. The sample yields roughly 6,100 clones, around 62% seen once. Sequencing used tumor tissue, obtained before anti-PD-1 treatment. The receptors were gathered from a human donor with basal cell carcinoma.

The chain employs TRBV19 and TRBJ1-4, with D tentatively TRBD1 (6 bases). This CDR3 is built from 15 residues. The V end lost 3 bases, the J end lost 4 bases, and 12 bases lay between the germline ends. Germline V CDR1 and CDR2: LNHDA, SQIVND (reference sequence). The CDR3 region has the DNA TGTGCCAGTAGTATTACGGACAGCTATAATGAAAAACTGTTTTTT. Protein: CASSITDSYNEKLFF. Variable domain in full (rest from reference TRBV19 and TRBJ1-4): DGGITQSPKYLFRKEGQNVTLSCEQNLNHDAMYWYRQDPGQGLRLIYYSQIVNDFQKGDIAEGYSVSREKKESFPLTVTSAQKNPTAFYLCASSITDSYNEKLFFGSGTQLSVL.

About this clone itself: The junction and the germline gene differ at one end; a read error may be behind it. The V call is TRBV6-5, the J call TRBJ2-3; 7 bases line up with TRBD2. Germline CDR1 MNHEY, CDR2 SVGAGI. The CDR3 consists of 14 residues. CDR3 nucleotide sequence: TGTGCCAGCAAGATTGGACTAGGCACACATACGCAGTATTTT. Protein product: CASKIGLGTHTQYF.

This clone has a handful of counts. The chain employs TRBV2 and TRBJ2-3, with TRBD1 identical over 9 bases. This CDR3 comprises 19 residues. V trimming: 6 bases; J trimming: 4 bases; junction bases outside the gene matches: 20. Per germline, CDR1 SNHLY and CDR2 FYNNEI. As DNA, the CDR3 is TGTGCCAGCAGACACGGACAGGGGTTAGAGACGATAGGGGCAGATACGCAGTATTTT. This codes for CASRHGQGLETIGADTQYF. Variable domain in full (rest from reference TRBV2 and TRBJ2-3): EPEVTQTPSHQVTQMGQEVILRCVPISNHLYFYWYRQILGQKVEFLVSFYNNEISEKSEIFDDQFSVERPDGSNFTLKIRSTKLEDSAMYFCASRHGQGLETIGADTQYFGPGTRLTVL.

The rearrangement links TRBV19 to TRBJ1-5; D gene uncertain. Germline loops: CDR1 LNHDA, CDR2 SQIVND (reference sequence). V was cut by 4 bases and J by 1 base, with 2 bases left in between. The length of the CDR3 is 12 residues. CDR3 region: CASSTSNQPQHF. The CDR3 nucleotides read TGTGCCAGTAGTACGAGCAATCAGCCCCAGCATTTT. The full variable domain, with the rest looked up from reference TRBV19 and TRBJ1-5, is DGGITQSPKYLFRKEGQNVTLSCEQNLNHDAMYWYRQDPGQGLRLIYYSQIVNDFQKGDIAEGYSVSREKKESFPLTVTSAQKNPTAFYLCASSTSNQPQHFGDGTRLSIL.

The gene calls are TRBV27 and TRBJ1-1; D not certain. V dropped 3 bases and J dropped 0 bases, with 11 bases sitting between them. Germline assignment: CDR1 MNHEY and CDR2 SMNVEV (reference sequence). The CDR3 contains 15 residues. The CDR3: CASSFNIKMNTEAFF. Written as DNA, the CDR3 is TGTGCCAGCAGTTTTAATATAAAAATGAACACTGAAGCTTTCTTT.

The chain joins TRBV19 to TRBJ2-6, with 9 bases matching TRBD1. The J segment lost 1 base and the V segment lost 6 bases, leaving 10 bases of the junction unmatched. Germline lookup yields CDR1 LNHDA and CDR2 SQIVND (reference sequence). This CDR3 is 18 amino acids long. CDR3 nucleotide sequence: TGTGCCAGTAGCGGGGGGACAGGGTTGGGGTCTGGGGCCAACGTCCTGACTTTC. It codes for CASSGGTGLGSGANVLTF.